The entry that follows covers one T cell receptor beta chain sequence. The record originates from a study of blood T cell repertoires in COVID-19. Study at large: Both acute and convalescent COVID-19 samples were obtained from the United States, Italy and Spain.

Clones were sequenced by immunoSEQ multiplex PCR, and TCRdb holds only the in-frame ones, with some missing. The data contain roughly 400,000 clones, roughly nine tenths of them singletons. Participants were aged roughly 18 to 100 years from approximately 25 US areas. Two negative PCRs, clearance, or symptom resolution had been documented for recovered Cohort 3 donors. What was sequenced was PBMCs or T cells enriched from blood (not recorded which). The receptor comes from a woman aged 25 to 39 who had recovered from COVID-19.

Written as DNA, the CDR3 is TGTGCTAGTGGTTTGGCAGAGGGGCCCGCGGGACCTAACTATGGCTACACCTTC. Its protein product is CASGLAEGPAGPNYGYTF. The V and J genes are TRBV12-5 and TRBJ1-2, with D perhaps TRBD1 (5 bases). V lost 1 base, J lost 0 bases, and 18 bases lay in between. CDR3 length: 18 amino acids. CDR1 LGHNT and CDR2 FRNRAP come from the germline V gene. Filled out from reference TRBV12-5 and TRBJ1-2, the complete variable domain reads DARVTQTPRHKVTEMGQEVTMRCQPILGHNTVFWYRQTMMQGLELLAYFRNRAPLDDSGMPKDRFSAEMPDATLATLKIQPSEPRDSAVYFCASGLAEGPAGPNYGYTFGSGTRLTVV.